This is a list of T cell receptor beta chains from one sample in a study of glioma-infiltrating T cells after dendritic cell vaccination. The repertoire was sequenced with immunoSEQ multiplex PCR; TCRdb's copy has only in-frame clones and lacks some. The sample has 70,000 to 100,000 clones, less than 90% seen once. Sequences were derived from blood, sampled after dendritic cell vaccination. These receptors were taken from a human donor with glioblastoma. CDR3s include the opening cysteine and the closing phenylalanine or tryptophan. D genes are given only for firm matches. Clone size is shown for a subset of rows, as once, few, many or a class of expanded clone.

size: -; J: TRBJ1-2; V: TRBV4-2; D: TRBD1; DNA: TGTGCCAGCAGCCAAGTCGGGACAGGGTCAAGTTATGGCTACACCTTC; CDR3: CASSQVGTGSSYGYTF
size: -; J: TRBJ1-5; V: TRBV9; D: -; DNA: TGTGCCAGCGGCAGGGGTGGCAATCAGCCCCAGCATTTT; CDR3: CASGRGGNQPQHF
size: -; J: TRBJ1-3; V: TRBV6-5; D: TRBD1; DNA: TGTGCCAGCAGTTGGGGGACAGTTAACTCTGGAAACACCATATATTTT; CDR3: CASSWGTVNSGNTIYF
size: -; J: TRBJ1-2; V: TRBV7-2; D: TRBD1; DNA: TGTGCCAGCAGCCTATTGGGACAGGGGGCGGATGGCTACACCTTC; CDR3: CASSLLGQGADGYTF
size: -; J: TRBJ2-5; V: TRBV9; D: TRBD2; DNA: TGTGCCAGCAGCGTAGGGGGGGGAGAGACCCAGTACTTC; CDR3: CASSVGGGETQYF
size: -; J: TRBJ1-4; V: TRBV7-9; D: TRBD1; DNA: TGTGCCAGCAGCTTAGGGACAGGGGATGAAAAACTGTTTTTT; CDR3: CASSLGTGDEKLFF
size: -; J: TRBJ1-2; V: TRBV2; D: -; DNA: TGTGCCAGCAGTGAATCAGGAAAAGGCTACACCTTC; CDR3: CASSESGKGYTF
size: -; J: TRBJ1-5; V: TRBV7-6; D: -; DNA: TGTGCCAGCAGCTTAGATCTCGGGAATCAGCCCCAGCATTTT; CDR3: CASSLDLGNQPQHF
size: -; J: TRBJ2-5; V: TRBV7-9; D: TRBD2; DNA: TGTGCTAGTCGGGGGGTCGGAGAGACCCAGTACTTC; CDR3: CASRGVGETQYF
size: few; J: TRBJ2-7; V: TRBV5-4; D: TRBD1; DNA: TGTGCCAGCAGCTCCGGGACAGGGGGCTACGAGCAGTACTTC; CDR3: CASSSGTGGYEQYF
size: once; J: TRBJ2-1; V: TRBV11-2; D: -; DNA: TGTGCCAGCAGCCACGAGGGTGAGCAGTTCTTC; CDR3: CASSHEGEQFF
size: -; J: TRBJ2-1; V: TRBV5-1; D: TRBD1; DNA: TGCGCCAGCAGCCGGACAGGGGAGGCCGGTGAGCAGTTCTTC; CDR3: CASSRTGEAGEQFF
size: -; J: TRBJ1-4; V: TRBV29-1; D: TRBD1; DNA: TGCAGCGTGGAAATCGCCGGGACAGGTCGAAAACTTCTGTTTTTT; CDR3: CSVEIAGTGRKLLFF
size: -; J: TRBJ2-2; V: TRBV19; D: TRBD2; DNA: TGTGCCAGTGGACTAGCTGAATCCGGGGAGCTGTTTTTT; CDR3: CASGLAESGELFF
size: -; J: TRBJ2-2; V: TRBV7-6; D: -; DNA: TGTGCCAGCAGCTTAGCCACAGGCAACACCGGGGAGCTGTTTTTT; CDR3: CASSLATGNTGELFF
size: -; J: TRBJ1-1; V: TRBV2; D: -; DNA: TGTGCCAGCAGTGAGGGGTTTTCCCGGGGCACTGAAGCTTTCTTT; CDR3: CASSEGFSRGTEAFF
size: -; J: TRBJ1-1; V: TRBV5-5; D: TRBD1; DNA: TGTGCCAGCAGCTTGGAACGGACAGGGGGCACTGAAGCTTTCTTT; CDR3: CASSLERTGGTEAFF
size: once; J: TRBJ1-6; V: TRBV5-1; D: -; DNA: TGCGCCAGCAGCTTGGAGTCGGCAGGGTCACCCCTCCACTTT; CDR3: CASSLESAGSPLHF
size: -; J: TRBJ2-2; V: TRBV7-3; D: TRBD1; DNA: TGTGCCAGCAGCGCCGCCGGGACAGGGAACACCGGGGAGCTGTTTTTT; CDR3: CASSAAGTGNTGELFF
size: -; J: TRBJ1-1; V: TRBV7-2; D: -; DNA: TGTGCCAGCACCACTCGGGGGGGGACTGAAGCTTTCTTT; CDR3: CASTTRGGTEAFF
size: -; J: TRBJ2-2; V: TRBV4-2; D: TRBD2; DNA: TGTGCCAGCAGCCATTCTAGCGGGGGGGTCGAAACCGGGGAGCTGTTTTTT; CDR3: CASSHSSGGVETGELFF
size: -; J: TRBJ1-1; V: TRBV6-1; D: -; DNA: TGTGCCAGCAGTGAAGGAGGGAGCACTGAAGCTTTCTTT; CDR3: CASSEGGSTEAFF
size: -; J: TRBJ2-7; V: TRBV5-1; D: -; DNA: TGCGCCAGCAGCTTGGCCGGACACAGAACCTACGAGCAGTACTTC; CDR3: CASSLAGHRTYEQYF